The 3 T cell receptor beta chains in this list originate from one sample, sequenced in a study of CD4 T cells in relation to SARS-CoV-2 and coronaviruses. The unexposed donors gave CD4+ T cells in about 2011-2019, prior to COVID-19. CD4+ T cells were isolated from the cells after more than nine days of culture. Method: immunoSEQ multiplex PCR; TCRdb's copy keeps in-frame clones and lacks some. This table holds 22,000 or so clones, around 70% found once. Their target antigens are unknown. Sequencing input: CD4+ T cells from PBMCs, cultured in vitro. The receptor set was obtained from a human donor in good health.

This clone was counted only a few times. V and J are TRBV11-2 and TRBJ1-1, with 7 positions matching TRBD1. V trimming: 3 bases; J trimming: 10 bases; junction bases outside the gene matches: 5. Per the germline V gene, CDR1 is SGHAT and CDR2 is FQNNGV. This CDR3 has 12 amino acids. The CDR3, as DNA: TGTGCCAGCAGCTTCCTGACAGGGTTAGCTTTCTTT. It is translated as CASSFLTGLAFF.

This clone has just a few counts. V usage is TRBV4-1 and J usage is TRBJ1-5; D ambiguous. V lost 1 base to trimming and J lost 7 bases, with 8 bases between them. Germline V gene lookup returns CDR1 MGHRA and CDR2 YSYEKL. The CDR3 has 13 amino acids. CDR3 in amino acids: CASSQGEWQPQHF. The CDR3 bases are TGCGCCAGCAGCCAAGGGGAATGGCAGCCCCAGCATTTT.

The chain recombines TRBV18 with TRBJ1-2, with 9 bases lining up with TRBD1. Germline V gene sequence: CDR1 KGHSH, CDR2 LQKENI. The length of the CDR3 is 14 residues. The J segment lost 4 bases and the V segment lost 6 bases, leaving 6 bases of the junction unmatched. The CDR3, as DNA: TGTGCCAGCTCGACCGGGACAGGGATCTATGGCTACACCTTC. This encodes CASSTGTGIYGYTF.